Shown below are 9 T cell receptor beta chains from a single sample sequenced in a study of T cell responses to AZD1222 COVID-19 vaccine. Measured with immunoSEQ multiplex PCR; TCRdb has only the in-frame clones, and not every one. The data contain 150,000 or so clones, around nine tenths of them singletons. This material consisted of peripheral blood, taken on day 0 of AZD1222 vaccination. All receptors come from an adult in good health.

The J gene is TRBJ1-1, the V gene TRBV7-3, with 7 bases lining up with TRBD1. V lost 5 bases, J lost 1 base, and 4 bases stayed unmatched. The CDR3 is made up of 14 amino acids. Germline V gene data show CDR1 as SGHTA and CDR2 as FQGTGA. CDR3 amino acids: CASSPGQTNTEAFF. For the CDR3, the DNA is TGTGCCAGCAGCCCGGGACAGACGAACACTGAAGCTTTCTTT.

The chain couples TRBV4-3 to TRBJ2-2, with D possibly being TRBD2 (5 bases). V shed 3 bases and J shed 5 bases, with 10 bases lying between them. The CDR3 extends over 14 amino acids. The germline V gene has CDR1 LGHNA and CDR2 YSLEER. The CDR3 DNA reads TGCGCCAGCAGCCACGGACTCGGGACCGGGGAGCTGTTTTTT. It codes for CASSHGLGTGELFF.

The chain is built from TRBV7-3 and TRBJ2-5; TRBD1 might be the D (5 bases). Trimming stripped 2 bases from V and 2 bases from J, with 12 bases between. The CDR3 is 15 amino acids. Per germline, CDR1 SGHTA and CDR2 FQGTGA. The CDR3 DNA follows: TGTGCCAGCAGCTTAGGGTTGTCAGGGCAAGAGACCCAGTACTTC. Its translation: CASSLGLSGQETQYF.

This chain joins TRBV7-2 and TRBJ1-3; D ambiguous. Germline loops: CDR1 SGHTA, CDR2 FQGNSA. This CDR3 is built from 12 residues. V lost 5 bases to trimming and J lost 4 bases, with 6 bases between them. DNA of the CDR3: TGTGCCAGCAGCCCGTCCGGAAACACCATATATTTT. This codes for CASSPSGNTIYF.

This clone was seen many times. V gene TRBV6-4 combines with J gene TRBJ2-6; no definite D call. Trimming pared 0 bases from V and 0 bases from J, leaving 9 bases between. The CDR3 is made up of 17 amino acids. From germline, CDR1 is MRHNA and CDR2 SNTAGT. The CDR3 region is CASSDSYTDSGANVLTF. In DNA form, the CDR3 reads TGTGCCAGCAGTGACTCTTACACGGACTCTGGGGCCAACGTCCTGACTTTC.

The gene calls are TRBV7-9 and TRBJ2-5; D is perhaps TRBD2 (7 bases). Trimming stripped 6 bases from V and 5 bases from J, with 16 bases between. Germline values: CDR1 SEHNR, CDR2 FQNEAQ (reference sequence). This CDR3 comprises 14 residues. The CDR3 spells CASRLSGGDETQYF. CDR3 sequence (DNA): TGTGCCAGCAGACTCTCGGGGGGCGATGAGACCCAGTACTTC.

This chain links TRBV15 with TRBJ1-1; tentative D call: TRBD1 (6 bases). The CDR3 has 13 amino acids. V was trimmed by 5 bases and J by 6 bases, leaving 13 bases between them. Germline V gives CDR1 LNHNV, CDR2 YYDKDF (reference sequence). The CDR3 DNA sequence: TGTGCCACCAGCCCTCGGGGGGCTGCTGAAGCTTTCTTT. Residues: CATSPRGAAEAFF. Full variable domain (outside the CDR3, taken from reference TRBV15 and TRBJ1-1): DAMVIQNPRYQVTQFGKPVTLSCSQTLNHNVMYWYQQKSSQAPKLLFHYYDKDFNNEADTPDNFQSRRPNTSFCFLDIRSPGLGDTAMYLCATSPRGAAEAFFGQGTRLTVV.

This rearrangement joins TRBV9 to TRBJ1-1, with D perhaps matching TRBD1 (5 bases). V was trimmed by 3 bases and J by 1 base, leaving 7 bases between them. Per germline, CDR1 SGDLS and CDR2 YYNGEE. The length of the CDR3 is 13 residues. CDR3 loop: CASSAGGNTEAFF. The CDR3, as DNA: TGTGCCAGCAGCGCTGGGGGGAACACTGAAGCTTTCTTT.

The chain uses TRBV5-1 and TRBJ2-3; D possibly uses TRBD1 or TRBD2 (5 bases each). This CDR3 has 14 amino acids. Germline CDR1 SGHRS, CDR2 YFSETQ. V lost 4 bases, J lost 6 bases, and 15 bases lay in between. The CDR3 region is CASSTGTPGDTQYF. DNA for the CDR3: TGCGCCAGCAGCACCGGGACCCCAGGCGATACGCAGTATTTT.